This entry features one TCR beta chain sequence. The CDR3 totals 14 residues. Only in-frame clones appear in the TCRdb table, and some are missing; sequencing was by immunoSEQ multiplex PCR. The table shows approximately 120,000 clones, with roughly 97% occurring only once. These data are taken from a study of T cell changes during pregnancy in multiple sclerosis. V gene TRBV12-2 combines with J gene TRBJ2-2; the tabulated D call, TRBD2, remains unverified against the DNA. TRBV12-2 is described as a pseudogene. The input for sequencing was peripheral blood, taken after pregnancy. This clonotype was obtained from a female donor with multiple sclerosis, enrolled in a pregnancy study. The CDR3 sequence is CASRHPLVTGELFF. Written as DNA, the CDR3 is TGTGCAAGTCGCCACCCACTGGTAACCGGGGAGCTGTTTTTT.